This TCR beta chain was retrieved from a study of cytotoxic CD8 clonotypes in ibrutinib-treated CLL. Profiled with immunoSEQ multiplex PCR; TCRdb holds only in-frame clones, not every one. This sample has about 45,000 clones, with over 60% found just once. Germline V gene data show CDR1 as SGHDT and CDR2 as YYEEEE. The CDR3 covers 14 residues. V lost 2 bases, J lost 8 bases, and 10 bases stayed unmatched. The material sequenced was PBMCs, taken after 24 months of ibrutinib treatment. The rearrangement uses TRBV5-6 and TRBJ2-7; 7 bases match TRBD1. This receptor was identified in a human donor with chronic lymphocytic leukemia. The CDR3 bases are TGTGCCAGCAGCTTTTCCAGGGGGTTCATCAAGCAGTACTTC. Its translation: CASSFSRGFIKQYF.